A selection of T cell receptor beta chains follows, all from one sample in a study of PD-1 blockade in classical Hodgkin lymphoma. Sequencing was performed with immunoSEQ multiplex PCR; in TCRdb, only in-frame clones are kept and a portion is missing. Found here are 15,000 or so clones, roughly four fifths of them singletons; the top ten hold 8.4%. What was sequenced was peripheral blood mononuclear cells (PBMCs). Every receptor here comes from a human donor with classical Hodgkin lymphoma. Both conserved end residues are part of each CDR3. The D gene is left open where the match is weak. Not all rows give a size; the values are once, few, many and, for expanded clones, a class.

abundance	len	v_gene	j_gene	d_gene	CDR3nt	CDR3aa
NA	13	TRBV11-2	TRBJ1-1	NA	TGTGCCAGCAGCCTGACACCGAACACTGAAGCTTTCTTT	CASSLTPNTEAFF
NA	15	TRBV7-3	TRBJ2-7	NA	TGTGCCAGCAGCTCAAGCGGACAGTTCTCCTACGAGCAGTACTTC	CASSSSGQFSYEQYF
few	15	TRBV29-1	TRBJ2-3	NA	TGCAGCGCCGGCTCCTCCGCGGGACTCACAGATACGCAGTATTTT	CSAGSSAGLTDTQYF
NA	15	TRBV6-4	TRBJ2-1	TRBD2	TGTGCCAGCAGTGACTCGGGGACTAGCGGGGATGAGCAGTTCTTC	CASSDSGTSGDEQFF
once	16	TRBV6-4	TRBJ2-1	TRBD2	TGTGCCAGCAGTGACTCAGGGACTAGCGGATACAATGAGCAGTTCTTC	CASSDSGTSGYNEQFF
NA	14	TRBV4-2	TRBJ2-7	NA	TGTGCCAGCAGCTCCGGATCGGGCCTTTACGAGCAGTACTTC	CASSSGSGLYEQYF
NA	15	TRBV27	TRBJ2-3	TRBD2	TGTGCCAGCAGTGCCCCTAGCGGACCCACAGATACGCAGTATTTT	CASSAPSGPTDTQYF
NA	15	TRBV2	TRBJ1-4	TRBD1	TGTGCCAGCAGGAAGACAGGGACACATAATGAAAAACTGTTTTTT	CASRKTGTHNEKLFF
NA	14	TRBV7-9	TRBJ2-1	NA	TGTGCCAGCCAGAGGGCCGCCGGAATCAATGAGCAGTTCTTC	CASQRAAGINEQFF
NA	18	TRBV11-2	TRBJ2-1	TRBD2	TGTGCCAGCAGCTTACGATCTACCGGGACTAGCGGGTACAATGAGCAGTTCTTC	CASSLRSTGTSGYNEQFF
NA	13	TRBV5-1	TRBJ2-3	NA	TGCGCCAGCAGCCCCGGGAGCACAGATACGCAGTATTTT	CASSPGSTDTQYF
NA	15	TRBV4-2	TRBJ2-1	TRBD1	TGTGCCAGCAGCCTCACCCAGGGGGCCAAGGATGAGCAGTTCTTC	CASSLTQGAKDEQFF
NA	16	TRBV10-3	TRBJ2-3	NA	TGTGCCATCAGTGAGGCCCAGGGAGGTGGCCCAGATACGCAGTATTTT	CAISEAQGGGPDTQYF
NA	15	TRBV28	TRBJ1-5	TRBD1	TGTGCCAGCAGCGTGACAGGGGCCCGCAATCAGCCCCAGCATTTT	CASSVTGARNQPQHF
NA	16	TRBV6-1	TRBJ2-2	NA	TGTGCCAGCAGTGAAGCGCTTCCAGCTTACACCGGGGAGCTGTTTTTT	CASSEALPAYTGELFF
NA	17	TRBV28	TRBJ2-3	TRBD2	TGTGCCAGCAGTTTTCACCTAGCGGGGTCCAGCACAGATACGCAGTATTTT	CASSFHLAGSSTDTQYF
NA	15	TRBV6-5	TRBJ1-3	NA	TGTGCCAGCAGTTATGGGGATTTAGCTGGAAACACCATATATTTT	CASSYGDLAGNTIYF
NA	17	TRBV18	TRBJ2-2	TRBD2	TGTGCCAGCTCACCCCATCTGACTAGCGGGAACACCGGGGAGCTGTTTTTT	CASSPHLTSGNTGELFF
NA	15	TRBV11-2	TRBJ2-7	NA	TGTGCCAGCAGCTTAGATGAGGGTTCCACCTACGAGCAGTACTTC	CASSLDEGSTYEQYF
NA	15	TRBV6-1	TRBJ2-5	TRBD1	TGTGCCAGCAGTGTCGCCGGGACAGGGGCCGAGACCCAGTACTTC	CASSVAGTGAETQYF
NA	12	TRBV25-1	TRBJ1-4	NA	TGTGCCAGCAGTGAATCGTTAAGAAAACTGTTTTTT	CASSESLRKLFF
NA	14	TRBV4-1	TRBJ1-2	NA	TGCGCCAGCAGCCAAGAGCCGGGGAGCTATGGCTACACCTTC	CASSQEPGSYGYTF
NA	14	TRBV7-9	TRBJ2-3	TRBD1	TGTGCCAGCAGCCCGGGACAGGGGCCAGATACGCAGTATTTT	CASSPGQGPDTQYF
NA	16	TRBV27	TRBJ1-2	TRBD1	TGTGCCAGCAGTTTATCCTTGTCGACAGGGGCCTATGGCTACACCTTC	CASSLSLSTGAYGYTF
NA	14	TRBV25-1	TRBJ2-1	TRBD2	TGTGCCAGCAGTACCCGGGACTATTACGATGAGCAGTTCTTC	CASSTRDYYDEQFF
NA	15	TRBV19	TRBJ1-1	NA	TGTGCCAGTAGTATCTACGGTGGTACGGGCACTGAAGCTTTCTTT	CASSIYGGTGTEAFF
NA	15	TRBV28	TRBJ2-1	NA	TGTGCCAGCAGCCTACCGGGGCCCCAAGGCTATGAGCAGTTCTTC	CASSLPGPQGYEQFF
NA	15	TRBV7-2	TRBJ1-4	NA	TGTGCCAGCAGTTCTACCCCCAGCCATAATGAAAAACTGTTTTTT	CASSSTPSHNEKLFF
medium-sized	15	TRBV7-9	TRBJ2-1	TRBD2	TGTGCCAGCAGCTTTGCGACGGGACTAATCCATGAGCAGTTCTTC	CASSFATGLIHEQFF
NA	15	TRBV28	TRBJ1-3	NA	TGTGCCAGCAGTTTACAGGGGTCCTCTGGAAACACCATATATTTT	CASSLQGSSGNTIYF
NA	14	TRBV7-6	TRBJ2-7	NA	TGTGCCAGCAGCCTCTTAGGGAGAGGCCACGAGCAGTACTTC	CASSLLGRGHEQYF
NA	13	TRBV6-6	TRBJ1-5	NA	TGTGCCAGCAGTTACTCGGACGGCCAGCCCCAGCATTTT	CASSYSDGQPQHF
NA	12	TRBV11-3	TRBJ1-1	NA	TGTGCCAGCAGCTTAGCGGGAGGGGAAGCTTTCTTT	CASSLAGGEAFF
NA	13	TRBV6-6	TRBJ1-1	NA	TGTGCCAGCAGTTACAGGGAGCGGACTGAAGCTTTCTTT	CASSYRERTEAFF
NA	17	TRBV5-6	TRBJ2-1	NA	TGTGCCAGCAGCTTGGGGCCCCCGGGGGCGGCCCACAATGAGCAGTTCTTC	CASSLGPPGAAHNEQFF
NA	15	TRBV10-1	TRBJ2-3	TRBD2	TGCGCCAGCAGTGAGTCCTCGGGACTAGTCGATACGCAGTATTTT	CASSESSGLVDTQYF